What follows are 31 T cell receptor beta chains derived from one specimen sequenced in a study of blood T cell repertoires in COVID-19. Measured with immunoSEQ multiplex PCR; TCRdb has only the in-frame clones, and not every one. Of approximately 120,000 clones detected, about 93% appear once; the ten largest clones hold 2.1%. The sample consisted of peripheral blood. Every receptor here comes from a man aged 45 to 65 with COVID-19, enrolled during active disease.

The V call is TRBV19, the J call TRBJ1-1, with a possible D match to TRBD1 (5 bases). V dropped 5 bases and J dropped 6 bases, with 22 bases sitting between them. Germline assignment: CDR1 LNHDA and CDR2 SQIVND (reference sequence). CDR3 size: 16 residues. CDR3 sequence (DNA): TGTGCCAGTAGTTGGGGCGGTGCAACAAGCAGCTCTGAAGCTTTCTTT. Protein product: CASSWGGATSSSEAFF.

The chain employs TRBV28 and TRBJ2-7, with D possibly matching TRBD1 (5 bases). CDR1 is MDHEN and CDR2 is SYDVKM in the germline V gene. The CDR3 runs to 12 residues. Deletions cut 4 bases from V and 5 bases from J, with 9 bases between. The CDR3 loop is CASSSAGNEQYV. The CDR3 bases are TGTGCCAGCAGTTCCGCAGGGAACGAGCAGTACGTC.

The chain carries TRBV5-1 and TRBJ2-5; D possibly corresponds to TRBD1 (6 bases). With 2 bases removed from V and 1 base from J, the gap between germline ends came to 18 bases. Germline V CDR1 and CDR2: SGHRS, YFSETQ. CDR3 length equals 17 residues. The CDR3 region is CASSLERTGIGQETQYF. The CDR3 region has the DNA TGCGCCAGCAGCTTAGAGCGAACAGGGATCGGCCAAGAGACCCAGTACTTC.

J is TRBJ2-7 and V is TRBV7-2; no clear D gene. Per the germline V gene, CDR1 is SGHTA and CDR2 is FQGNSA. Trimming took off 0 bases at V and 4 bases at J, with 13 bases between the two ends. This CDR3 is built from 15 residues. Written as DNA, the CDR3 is TGTGCCAGCAGCTTAGCGACTGGTGGATGGTACGAGCAGTACTTC. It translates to CASSLATGGWYEQYF.

The CDR3 nucleotides read TGTGCCAGCAGCTTAGTGACGGGAGTTAGCAATGAGCAGTTCTTC. Protein product: CASSLVTGVSNEQFF. This chain joins TRBV7-9 and TRBJ2-1, with D perhaps TRBD2 (6 bases). V was clipped by 1 base and J by 6 bases, with 13 bases between them. Looked up from germline, CDR1 is SEHNR and CDR2 is FQNEAQ (reference sequence). CDR3 length equals 15 residues.

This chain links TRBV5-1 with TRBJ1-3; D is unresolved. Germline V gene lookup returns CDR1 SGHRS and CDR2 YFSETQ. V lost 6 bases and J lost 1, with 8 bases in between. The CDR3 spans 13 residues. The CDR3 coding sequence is TGCGCCAGCACCTCTCTTTCTGGAAACACCATATATTTT. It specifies CASTSLSGNTIYF.

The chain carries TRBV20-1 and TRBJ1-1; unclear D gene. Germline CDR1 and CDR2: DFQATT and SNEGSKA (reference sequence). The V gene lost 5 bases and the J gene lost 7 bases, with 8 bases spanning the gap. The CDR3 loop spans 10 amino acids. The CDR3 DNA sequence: TGCAGTGCTCTTCAGGATGAAGCTTTCTTT. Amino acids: CSALQDEAFF.

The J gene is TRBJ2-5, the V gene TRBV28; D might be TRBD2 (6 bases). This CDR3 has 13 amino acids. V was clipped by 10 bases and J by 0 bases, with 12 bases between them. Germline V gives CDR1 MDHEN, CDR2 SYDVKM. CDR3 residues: CATLGLNQETQYF. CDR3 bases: TGTGCCACCTTGGGACTGAACCAAGAGACCCAGTACTTC.

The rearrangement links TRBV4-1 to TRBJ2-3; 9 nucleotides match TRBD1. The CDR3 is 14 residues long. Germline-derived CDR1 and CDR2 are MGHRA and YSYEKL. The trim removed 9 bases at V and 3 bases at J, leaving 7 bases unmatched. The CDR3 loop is CASRPTGGTDTQYF. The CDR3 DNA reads TGCGCCAGTCGCCCGACAGGGGGGACAGATACGCAGTATTTT.

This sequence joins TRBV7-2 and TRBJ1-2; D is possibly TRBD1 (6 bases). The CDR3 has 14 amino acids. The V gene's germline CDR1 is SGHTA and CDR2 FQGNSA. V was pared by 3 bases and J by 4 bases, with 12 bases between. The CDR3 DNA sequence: TGTGCCAGCAGCTTTGGACAGACGATCTATGGCTACACCTTC. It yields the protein CASSFGQTIYGYTF.

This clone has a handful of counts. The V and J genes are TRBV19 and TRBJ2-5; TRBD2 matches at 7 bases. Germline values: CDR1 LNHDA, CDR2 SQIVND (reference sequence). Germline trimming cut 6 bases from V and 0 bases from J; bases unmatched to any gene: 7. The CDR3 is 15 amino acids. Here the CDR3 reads CASRPTSANQETQYF. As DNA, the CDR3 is TGTGCCAGTAGGCCCACTAGCGCCAACCAAGAGACCCAGTACTTC.

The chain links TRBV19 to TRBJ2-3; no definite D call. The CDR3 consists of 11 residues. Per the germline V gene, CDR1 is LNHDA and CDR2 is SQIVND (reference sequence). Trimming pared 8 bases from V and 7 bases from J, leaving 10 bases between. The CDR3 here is CASSLRNTQYF. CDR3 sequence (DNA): TGTGCCAGTTCTCTAAGAAATACGCAGTATTTT.

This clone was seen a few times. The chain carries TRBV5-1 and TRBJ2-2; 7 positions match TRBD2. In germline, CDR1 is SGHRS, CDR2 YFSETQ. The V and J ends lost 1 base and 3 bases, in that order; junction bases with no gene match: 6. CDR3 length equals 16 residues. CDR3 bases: TGCGCCAGCAGCTTGACGGCGGGAGTAGACACCGGGGAGCTGTTTTTT. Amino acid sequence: CASSLTAGVDTGELFF.

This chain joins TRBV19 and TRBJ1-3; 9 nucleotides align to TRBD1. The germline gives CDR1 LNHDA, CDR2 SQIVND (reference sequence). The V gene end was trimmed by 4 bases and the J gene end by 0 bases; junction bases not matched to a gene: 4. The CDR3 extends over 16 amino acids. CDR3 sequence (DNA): TGTGCCAGTAGTACCGGACAGGGGAGCTCTGGAAACACCATATATTTT. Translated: CASSTGQGSSGNTIYF.

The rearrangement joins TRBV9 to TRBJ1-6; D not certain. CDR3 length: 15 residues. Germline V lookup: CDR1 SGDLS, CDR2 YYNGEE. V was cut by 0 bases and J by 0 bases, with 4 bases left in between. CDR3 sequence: CASSVGGSYNSPLHF. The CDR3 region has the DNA TGTGCCAGCAGCGTAGGCGGCTCCTATAATTCACCCCTCCACTTT.

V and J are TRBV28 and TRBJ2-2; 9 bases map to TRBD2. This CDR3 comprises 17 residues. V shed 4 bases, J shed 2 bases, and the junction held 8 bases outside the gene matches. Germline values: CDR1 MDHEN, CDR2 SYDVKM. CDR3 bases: TGTGCCAGCAGTTCCACTCGAGCGGGAGGTAACACCGGGGAGCTGTTTTTT. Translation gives CASSSTRAGGNTGELFF. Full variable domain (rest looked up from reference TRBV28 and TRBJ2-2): DVKVTQSSRYLVKRTGEKVFLECVQDMDHENMFWYRQDPGLGLRLIYFSYDVKMKEKGDIPEGYSVSREKKERFSLILESASTNQTSMYLCASSSTRAGGNTGELFFGEGSRLTVL.

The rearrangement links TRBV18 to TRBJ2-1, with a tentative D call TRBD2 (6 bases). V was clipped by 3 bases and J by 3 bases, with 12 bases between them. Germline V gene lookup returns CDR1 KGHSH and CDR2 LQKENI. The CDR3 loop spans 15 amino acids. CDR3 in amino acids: CASSPVAEDYNEQFF. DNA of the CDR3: TGTGCCAGCTCACCCGTAGCGGAAGACTACAATGAGCAGTTCTTC.

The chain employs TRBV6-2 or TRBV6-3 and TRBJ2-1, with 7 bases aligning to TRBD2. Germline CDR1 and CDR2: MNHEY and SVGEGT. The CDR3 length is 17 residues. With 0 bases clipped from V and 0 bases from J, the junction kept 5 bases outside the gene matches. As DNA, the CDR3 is TGTGCCAGCAGTTACTCGGGAGGGTTAAGCTCCTACAATGAGCAGTTCTTC. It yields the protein CASSYSGGLSSYNEQFF.

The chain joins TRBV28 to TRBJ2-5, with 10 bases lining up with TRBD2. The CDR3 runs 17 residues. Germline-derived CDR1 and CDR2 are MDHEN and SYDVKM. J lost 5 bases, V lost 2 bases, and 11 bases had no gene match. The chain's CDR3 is CASSLGGAGGPWETQYF. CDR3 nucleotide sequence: TGTGCCAGCAGTTTAGGAGGAGCGGGAGGGCCGTGGGAGACCCAGTACTTC. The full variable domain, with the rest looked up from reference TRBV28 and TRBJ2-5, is DVKVTQSSRYLVKRTGEKVFLECVQDMDHENMFWYRQDPGLGLRLIYFSYDVKMKEKGDIPEGYSVSREKKERFSLILESASTNQTSMYLCASSLGGAGGPWETQYFGPGTRLLVL.

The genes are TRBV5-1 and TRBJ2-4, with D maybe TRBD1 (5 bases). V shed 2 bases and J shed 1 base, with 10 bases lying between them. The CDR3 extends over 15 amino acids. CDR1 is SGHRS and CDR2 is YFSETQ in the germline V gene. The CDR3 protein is CASSFEGVAKNIQYF. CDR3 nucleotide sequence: TGCGCCAGCAGCTTTGAAGGGGTGGCCAAAAACATTCAGTACTTC.

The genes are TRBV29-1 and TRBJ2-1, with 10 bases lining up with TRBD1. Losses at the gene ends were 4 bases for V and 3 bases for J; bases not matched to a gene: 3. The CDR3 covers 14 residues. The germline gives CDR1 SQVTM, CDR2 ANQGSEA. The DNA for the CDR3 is TGCAGCGTTGGTAGGACAGGGGGCTACAATGAGCAGTTCTTC. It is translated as CSVGRTGGYNEQFF.

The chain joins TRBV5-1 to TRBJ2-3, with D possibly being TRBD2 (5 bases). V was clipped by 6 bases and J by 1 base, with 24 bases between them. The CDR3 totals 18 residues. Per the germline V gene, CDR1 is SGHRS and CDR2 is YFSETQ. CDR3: CASMQDTYGVTRTDTQYF. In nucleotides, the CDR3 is TGCGCCAGCATGCAAGACACCTACGGGGTGACTCGCACAGATACGCAGTATTTT.

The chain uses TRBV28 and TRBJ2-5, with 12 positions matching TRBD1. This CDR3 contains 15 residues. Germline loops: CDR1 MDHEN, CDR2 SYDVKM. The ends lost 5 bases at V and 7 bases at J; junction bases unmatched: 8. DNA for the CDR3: TGTGCCAGCAGTAGCCGGGACAGGGGGCGCGGGACCCAGTACTTC. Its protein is CASSSRDRGRGTQYF. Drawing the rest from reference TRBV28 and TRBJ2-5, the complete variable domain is DVKVTQSSRYLVKRTGEKVFLECVQDMDHENMFWYRQDPGLGLRLIYFSYDVKMKEKGDIPEGYSVSREKKERFSLILESASTNQTSMYLCASSSRDRGRGTQYFGPGTRLLVL.

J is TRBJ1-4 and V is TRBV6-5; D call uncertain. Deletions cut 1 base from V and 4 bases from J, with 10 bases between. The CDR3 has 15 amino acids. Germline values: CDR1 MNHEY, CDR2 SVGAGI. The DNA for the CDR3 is TGTGCCAGCAGTTACTACGCCGGGGTTAATGAAAAACTGTTTTTT. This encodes CASSYYAGVNEKLFF.

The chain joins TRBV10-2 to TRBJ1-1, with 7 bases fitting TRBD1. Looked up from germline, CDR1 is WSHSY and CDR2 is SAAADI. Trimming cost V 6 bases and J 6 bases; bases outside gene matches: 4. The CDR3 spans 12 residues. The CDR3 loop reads CASRQGSPEAFF. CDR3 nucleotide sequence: TGCGCCAGCAGACAGGGGAGCCCTGAAGCTTTCTTT.

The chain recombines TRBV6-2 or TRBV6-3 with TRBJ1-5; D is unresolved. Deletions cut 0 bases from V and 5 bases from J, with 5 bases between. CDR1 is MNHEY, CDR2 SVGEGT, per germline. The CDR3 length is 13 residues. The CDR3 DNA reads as TGTGCCAGCAGTTACTCTAGTGATCAGCCCCAGCATTTT. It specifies CASSYSSDQPQHF.

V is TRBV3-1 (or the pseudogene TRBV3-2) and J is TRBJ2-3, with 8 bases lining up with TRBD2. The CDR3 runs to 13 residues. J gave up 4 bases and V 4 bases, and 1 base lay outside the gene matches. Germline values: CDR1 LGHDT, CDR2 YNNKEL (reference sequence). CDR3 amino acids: CASSPGLADTQYF. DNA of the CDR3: TGTGCCAGCAGCCCGGGACTAGCAGATACGCAGTATTTT.

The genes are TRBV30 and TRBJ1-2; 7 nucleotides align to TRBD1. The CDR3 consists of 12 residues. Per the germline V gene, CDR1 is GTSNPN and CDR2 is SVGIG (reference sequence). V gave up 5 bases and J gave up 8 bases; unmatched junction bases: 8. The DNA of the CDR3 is TGTGCCTGGCGGCAGGGGGAGTTAGGCTACACCTTC. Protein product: CAWRQGELGYTF.

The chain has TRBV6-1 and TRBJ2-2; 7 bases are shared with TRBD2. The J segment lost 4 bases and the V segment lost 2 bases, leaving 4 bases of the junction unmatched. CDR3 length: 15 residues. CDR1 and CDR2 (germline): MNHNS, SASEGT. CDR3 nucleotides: TGTGCCAGCAGTGAACTCGGCGGGGGCACCGGGGAGCTGTTTTTT. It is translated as CASSELGGGTGELFF.

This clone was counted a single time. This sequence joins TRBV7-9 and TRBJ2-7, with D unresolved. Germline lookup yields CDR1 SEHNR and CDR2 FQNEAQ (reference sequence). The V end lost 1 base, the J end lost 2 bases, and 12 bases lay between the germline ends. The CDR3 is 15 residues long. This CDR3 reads CASSLDRDPTYEQYF. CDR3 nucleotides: TGTGCCAGCAGCTTAGATCGAGATCCCACCTACGAGCAGTACTTC.

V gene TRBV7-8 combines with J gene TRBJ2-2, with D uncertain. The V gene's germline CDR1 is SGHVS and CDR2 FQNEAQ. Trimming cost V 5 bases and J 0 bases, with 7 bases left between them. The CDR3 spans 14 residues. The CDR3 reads CASSLLANTGELFF. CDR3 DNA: TGTGCCAGCAGCCTGCTAGCGAACACCGGGGAGCTGTTTTTT.